A selection of T cell receptor beta chains follows, all from one sample in a study of post-analysis software for immune sequencing data. TCRdb independently ran MiXCR on the PCR reads; one entry per CDR3 protein. The sample lists about 820,000 distinct CDR3 sequences, about 53% seen once, with under 6% in the top ten. Source material: blood. Receptor source: a girl aged 10-17 years with multiple sclerosis. Both conserved end residues are part of each CDR3. The order of the fields is J gene, V gene, CDR3 protein.

>TRBJ1-5|TRBV7-9
CASSLGTGNTQPQHF
>TRBJ2-1|TRBV27
CASSLVYGEVNEQFF
>TRBJ2-5|TRBV6-5
CASSYDSAKQETQYF
>TRBJ2-6|TRBV7-3
CASSLLGLAGGRGANVLTF
>TRBJ2-1|TRBV2
CASYAGGGGYNEQFF
>TRBJ2-5|TRBV10-3
CAISEGGQGVRETQYF
>TRBJ1-5|TRBV20-1
CSAWAHQQLHQPQHF
>TRBJ2-4|TRBV12-3/TRBV12-4
CASSPGGDRRLLGQYF
>TRBJ2-4|TRBV29-1
CSVVGRIAKNIQYF
>TRBJ2-3|TRBV5-1
CASSLGGQDTDTQYF
>TRBJ2-1|TRBV29-1
CSVEEWASRYNEQFF
>TRBJ2-3|TRBV5-1
CASLPSPRRESSDTQYF
>TRBJ2-7|TRBV10-3
CAISDLQASYEQYF
>TRBJ2-1|TRBV7-2
CASSYTGTSGHNEQFF
>TRBJ2-7|TRBV12-3/TRBV12-4
CASSPGTGAGGFSYEQYF
>TRBJ1-2|TRBV5-4
CASSLGRTEEGRNGYTF
>TRBJ2-3|TRBV15
CATSRDLWLAGDSTDTQYF
>TRBJ2-7|TRBV14
CASSTVAGSSYEQYF
>TRBJ2-5|TRBV14
CASSQVGAPRGEQYF
>TRBJ1-1|TRBV29-1
CSVLEGDLNTEAFF
>TRBJ2-5|TRBV6-6
CASSPFLRSSEWQYF
>TRBJ2-3|TRBV20-1
CSATSGFTDTQYF
>TRBJ1-5|TRBV3-1
CASSQDPLGNQPQHF
>TRBJ2-3|TRBV5-1
CASSLVWGKSDTQYF
>TRBJ1-1|TRBV30
CAWDRGSVEAFF
>TRBJ2-1|TRBV20-1
CSATYNEQFF
>TRBJ2-7|TRBV7-6
CASSRYEGTYEQYF
>TRBJ2-1|TRBV6-2/TRBV6-3
CASRARGAYEQFF
>TRBJ1-2|TRBV20-1
CSAGGQGAYGYTF
>TRBJ2-1|TRBV7-2
CASSSSLSSGRNEQFF
>TRBJ1-1|TRBV6-5
CASSRTDTEAFF
>TRBJ1-1|TRBV12-5
CASGLVQGGWNTEAFF
>TRBJ2-3|TRBV7-7
CASSFTGLATDTQYF
>TRBJ2-6|TRBV7-3
CASSPNGANVLTF
>TRBJ2-5|TRBV9
CASSVIGLEETQYF
>TRBJ2-7|TRBV9
CASSVDLTWEQYF
>TRBJ2-5|TRBV9
CASSGTGTHQETQYF
>TRBJ1-1|TRBV20-1
CSAREGSHEAFF
>.|TRBV7-2
CASSLQGWEETQYF
>TRBJ2-7|TRBV2
CASSEGWVIHEQYF
>TRBJ2-6|TRBV12-3/TRBV12-4
CASSSGLAGFSGANVLTF
>TRBJ2-7|TRBV7-9
CASSPADRSYEQYF
>TRBJ2-3|TRBV6-5
CASSSTMWLDTQYF
>TRBJ2-7|TRBV5-1
CASWGPSPYEQYF
>TRBJ2-6|TRBV20-1
CSARGGSGANVRTF
>TRBJ2-1|TRBV6-5
CASTEGSSKYNEQFF
>TRBJ2-7|TRBV7-9
CASSGTGSEQYF
>TRBJ2-1|TRBV4-1
CASSHGLAGAYNEQFF
>.|TRBV7-8
CASSLGRTSGRRFYEQYF
>TRBJ1-2|TRBV10-3
CAITHSNNYGYTF